This TCR beta chain was obtained from a study of control samples from healthy donors and cancer patients. V gave up 7 bases and J gave up 8 bases; unmatched junction bases: 8. Germline loops: CDR1 MNHEY, CDR2 SVGAGI. This CDR3 is built from 13 residues. Assay: immunoSEQ multiplex PCR; the TCRdb copy retains only in-frame clones and omits some. The sample records some 200,000 clones, just under 95% being singletons. The chain joins TRBV6-5 to TRBJ1-2; TRBD1 matches 9 bases. This receptor was taken from a man between 45 and 60 years old in good health. Sequenced material: blood. The DNA of the CDR3 is TGTGCCAGCACCTCGGGACAGGGACGAGGCTACACCTTC. Protein sequence: CASTSGQGRGYTF.